These 17 T cell receptor beta chains were all obtained from the same sample, sequenced in a study of blood T cells in healthy people across ages. Primed by a sample-barcoded 5' primer and a J-beta primer mix, a second PCR proceeded for about 6 to 12 cycles. MiXCR, run by TCRdb on the 5' RACE reads, gives a single entry per CDR3 protein. Of about 1.8 million distinct CDR3 sequences in the sample, 49% are singletons; the top ten hold around 2.1%. Sequenced material: blood. These receptors came from a woman between 40 and 50 years old in good health.

The CDR3 loop reads CASSQEPTGRTEAFF. The CDR3 coding sequence is TGTGCCAGCAGCCAAGAACCGACAGGGAGGACTGAAGCTTTCTTT. The chain combines TRBV3-1 with TRBJ1-1, with TRBD1 matching over 7 bases. The CDR3 totals 15 residues. The junction had 6 bases not matched to a gene; V was cut back by 0 bases and J by 5 bases. Germline V gives CDR1 LGHDT, CDR2 YNNKEL (reference sequence).

V gene TRBV6-5 combines with J gene TRBJ2-5, with TRBD1 matching over 10 bases. Germline CDR1 is MNHEY and CDR2 is SVGAGI. This CDR3 has 15 residues. The V and J ends lost 0 bases and 7 bases, in that order; junction bases with no gene match: 5. The CDR3 protein is CASSYSGTGVRTQYF. In DNA, the CDR3 is TGTGCCAGCAGTTACTCCGGGACAGGGGTTAGGACCCAGTACTTC.

This clonotype was counted between two and nine times. This sequence joins TRBV20-1 and TRBJ1-6, with TRBD1 matching over 7 bases. CDR1 is DFQATT and CDR2 is SNEGSKA in the germline V gene (reference sequence). With 6 bases clipped from V and 7 bases from J, the junction kept 6 bases outside the gene matches. The CDR3 runs 13 residues. This chain's CDR3 is CSATGTVNSPLHF. CDR3 in DNA: TGCAGTGCCACCGGGACAGTCAATTCACCCCTCCACTTT.

This clonotype was seen a few times. CDR3: CASSPFSTGGPDQETQYF. The CDR3 DNA is TGTGCCAGCAGTCCCTTCTCTACGGGGGGGCCGGACCAAGAGACCCAGTACTTC. The rearrangement uses TRBV12-3 or TRBV12-4 and TRBJ2-5; 8 bases are shared with TRBD2. The CDR3 is made up of 18 amino acids. V was clipped by 5 bases and J by 0 bases; unmatched bases: 14.

The rearrangement links TRBV20-1 to TRBJ2-7; D unresolved. The CDR3 contains 12 residues. The germline V gene has CDR1 DFQATT and CDR2 SNEGSKA (reference sequence). V lost 3 bases, J lost 6 bases, and 12 bases lay in between. CDR3 DNA sequence: TGCAGTGCTAGGGAAAGCCAACGCGAGCAGTACTTC. Its protein is CSARESQREQYF.

The chain has TRBV24-1 and TRBJ2-5; D unclear. V shed 9 bases and J shed 7 bases, with 20 bases lying between them. The germline V gene has CDR1 KGHDR and CDR2 SFDVKD. The CDR3 has 14 amino acids. This CDR3 reads CATSPYENPGTQYF. CDR3 coding DNA: TGTGCCACCTCCCCCTATGAAAATCCCGGGACCCAGTACTTC.

This clonotype occurred a few times. This chain links TRBV7-8 with TRBJ2-1; D is undetermined. V was pared by 4 bases and J by 0 bases, with 13 bases between. The CDR3 sequence is 16 residues long. Germline CDR1 SGHVS, CDR2 FQNEAQ. The CDR3 DNA sequence: TGTGCCAGCAGCTCCCGAACCAGCAGCTCCTACAATGAGCAGTTCTTC. This gives the protein CASSSRTSSSYNEQFF.

The chain combines TRBV4-2 with TRBJ2-3, with TRBD2 identical over 10 bases. J lost 2 bases, V lost 6 bases, and 5 bases had no gene match. CDR1 and CDR2 (germline): LGHNA, YNFKEQ. This CDR3 is built from 15 residues. Here the CDR3 reads CASRGSGGPTDTQYF. CDR3 DNA sequence: TGTGCCAGCAGGGGTAGCGGGGGGCCCACAGATACGCAGTATTTT.

The sample holds a few counts of this clonotype. The CDR3 coding sequence is TGTGCCAGCAGTGAAGCGGGGTTGGTAGGTGAGCAGTTCTTC. This gives the protein CASSEAGLVGEQFF. The chain uses TRBV6-1 and TRBJ2-1; D is unclear. V shed 0 bases and J shed 9 bases, with 12 bases lying between them. The CDR3 is 14 residues long. CDR1 is MNHNS, CDR2 SASEGT, per germline.

This clonotype has more than one count but fewer than ten. The CDR3 region has the DNA TGTGCCAGCAGCTTAGGCCTCATCTCTAAGTCAGGCGATACGCAGTATTTT. Translated, it gives CASSLGLISKSGDTQYF. The V gene is TRBV7-2, the J gene TRBJ2-3; no reliable D call. CDR3 length: 17 residues. The V gene lost 1 base and the J gene lost 6 bases, with 20 bases spanning the gap. Germline lookup yields CDR1 SGHTA and CDR2 FQGNSA.

In the case of this clonotype: At one of its ends the junction is not consistent with the germline gene, which may arise from a read error. The rearrangement links TRBV7-2 to TRBJ1-6, with D possibly matching TRBD1 (5 bases). In germline, CDR1 is SGHTA, CDR2 FQGNSA. The CDR3 totals 15 residues. The CDR3 nucleotides are TGTGCCAGCAGCTTAGGTGCAGGGTATACTTCACCCCTCCACTTT. This gives the protein CASSLGAGYTSPLHF.

The rearrangement joins TRBV2 to TRBJ2-1; 8 bases line up with TRBD1. This CDR3 has 18 amino acids. Germline V gene lookup returns CDR1 SNHLY and CDR2 FYNNEI. J was trimmed by 1 base and V by 1 base; bases with no gene match: 9. In DNA, the CDR3 is TGTGCCAGCAGTGAAGACAGGGGGTGGGGTGTATCCTACAATGAGCAGTTCTTC. Translation: CASSEDRGWGVSYNEQFF.

This clonotype was found a few times. V and J are TRBV10-3 and TRBJ2-1; possible D gene TRBD2, 6 bases. Germline CDR1 ENHRY, CDR2 SYGVKD. The CDR3 is 18 amino acids. The germline V and J ends were trimmed by 2 bases and 0 bases, with 17 bases remaining between them. CDR3 protein: CAISEPAHRDSSYNEQFF. Here the CDR3 DNA reads TGTGCCATCAGTGAGCCCGCACACCGGGACTCCTCCTACAATGAGCAGTTCTTC.

The chain carries TRBV5-1 and TRBJ2-1; D is perhaps TRBD2 (5 bases). Germline V lookup: CDR1 SGHRS, CDR2 YFSETQ. The CDR3 has 13 residues. Trimming took off 3 bases at V and 10 bases at J, with 14 bases between the two ends. CDR3 DNA sequence: TGCGCCAGCAGCTCCGAAGTGAGAGGGGAGCAGTTCTTC. Amino acid sequence: CASSSEVRGEQFF. Full variable domain (missing parts from reference TRBV5-1 and TRBJ2-1): KAGVTQTPRYLIKTRGQQVTLSCSPISGHRSVSWYQQTPGQGLQFLFEYFSETQRNKGNFPGRFSGRQFSNSRSEMNVSTLELGDSALYLCASSSEVRGEQFFGPGTRLTVL.

The V call is TRBV6-1, the J call TRBJ2-1; D is perhaps TRBD1 or TRBD2 (5 bases each). This CDR3 is built from 14 residues. The V gene's germline CDR1 is MNHNS and CDR2 SASEGT. V was cut by 6 bases and J by 7 bases, with 16 bases left in between. The CDR3 nucleotides read TGTGCCAGCAGGGTGGGGGTAGTTAGGAATGAGCAGTTCTTC. This sequence encodes CASRVGVVRNEQFF.

This clonotype was detected once. The junction departs from germline at one end; a sequencing error may be responsible. The chain has TRBV18 and TRBJ2-5; D is uncertain. From germline, CDR1 is KGHSH and CDR2 LQKENI. The CDR3 is 12 residues long. This CDR3 is CAGSPKQETQYF. The DNA for the CDR3 is TGTGCCGGCTCACCAAAACAAGAGACCCAGTACTTC.

The chain joins TRBV9 to TRBJ1-2, with TRBD1 as a possible D gene (6 bases). V lost 4 bases and J 4 bases, leaving 14 bases between the germline ends. This CDR3 comprises 14 residues. The germline V gene encodes CDR1 SGDLS and CDR2 YYNGEE. The CDR3 nucleotides read TGTGCCAGCAGCCCCGTACTGGACAGCTATGGCTACACCTTC. It is translated as CASSPVLDSYGYTF.